This T cell receptor (beta chain) was retrieved from a study of blood T cell repertoires in COVID-19. Study background: COVID-19 samples collected from the United States, Italy and Spain covered acute and convalescent phases.

The table came from immunoSEQ multiplex PCR; TCRdb's copy has only in-frame clones and leaves some out. The repertoire holds approximately 300,000 clones, with 90% to 95% as singletons. CDR3 length equals 15 residues. Germline assignment: CDR1 PRHDT and CDR2 FYEKMQ (reference sequence). V dropped 3 bases and J dropped 1 base, with 10 bases sitting between them. The J gene is TRBJ2-4, the V gene TRBV13, with D possibly matching TRBD2 (5 bases). Input material: PBMCs or T cells enriched from blood (not recorded which). This clonotype was sampled from a young woman who had been exposed to COVID-19. Written as DNA, the CDR3 is TGTGCCAGCAGCTTCTCCGGGGTGGCCAAAAACATTCAGTACTTC. Translation: CASSFSGVAKNIQYF. The variable domain in full, completed from reference TRBV13 and TRBJ2-4, reads AAGVIQSPRHLIKEKRETATLKCYPIPRHDTVYWYQQGPGQDPQFLISFYEKMQSDKGSIPDRFSAQQFSDYHSELNMSSLELGDSALYFCASSFSGVAKNIQYFGAGTRLSVL.